Listed here are 18 T cell receptor beta chains from one sample, sequenced in a study of ipilimumab plus nivolumab after autologous stem cell transplantation. Data came from immunoSEQ multiplex PCR; TCRdb stores just in-frame clones and leaves some out. This sample has about 22,000 clones, with roughly four fifths found just once. The sample was PBMCs, taken in a trial of ipilimumab plus nivolumab as post-transplant consolidation. The receptor source for this set is a male donor with diffuse large B-cell lymphoma.

This clone appeared once. V usage is TRBV7-9 and J usage is TRBJ2-1; D is ambiguous. The V end lost 2 bases, the J end lost 2 bases, and 13 bases lay between the germline ends. Germline CDR1 and CDR2: SEHNR and FQNEAQ (reference sequence). The CDR3 sequence is 16 residues long. CDR3 DNA: TGTGCCAGCAGCTTACCACTTCAATTAACCTACAATGAGCAGTTCTTC. Translating gives CASSLPLQLTYNEQFF.

There are a few counts of this clone. The identical CDR3 is also encoded by other nucleotide sequences in the sample. The rearrangement uses TRBV5-1 and TRBJ2-3; 8 nucleotides line up with TRBD2. Germline trimming cut 4 bases from V and 0 bases from J; bases unmatched to any gene: 4. Germline lookup yields CDR1 SGHRS and CDR2 YFSETQ. The CDR3 sequence is 15 residues long. CDR3 sequence: CASSQLAESTDTQYF. The CDR3 coding sequence is TGCGCCAGCAGCCAACTAGCGGAAAGCACAGATACGCAGTATTTT.

The chain has TRBV5-1 and TRBJ2-1, with 14 bases fitting TRBD2. CDR3 length: 20 residues. CDR1 is SGHRS and CDR2 is YFSETQ in the germline V gene. Trimming removed 4 bases from V and 0 bases from J; junction bases left unmatched: 12. CDR3 region: CASSPRGLAGAGHSYNEQFF. CDR3 DNA sequence: TGCGCCAGCAGCCCTAGGGGACTAGCGGGAGCAGGACACTCCTACAATGAGCAGTTCTTC.

The chain has TRBV5-1 and TRBJ2-5; D call uncertain. This CDR3 region has 11 residues. Trimming cost V 3 bases and J 7 bases, with 7 bases left between them. Germline V gene sequence: CDR1 SGHRS, CDR2 YFSETQ. The CDR3 nucleotides are TGCGCCAGCAGCTGGTCGGGGACCCAGTACTTC. This codes for CASSWSGTQYF.

This chain links TRBV5-1 with TRBJ2-5, with 10 bases aligning to TRBD1. The CDR3 runs 15 residues. Germline loops: CDR1 SGHRS, CDR2 YFSETQ. Trimming removed 4 bases from V and 6 bases from J; junction bases left unmatched: 9. The CDR3 reads CASSPGGDRGKTQYF. DNA for the CDR3: TGCGCCAGCAGCCCCGGGGGGGACAGGGGAAAGACCCAGTACTTC.

The CDR3 is CASSLDRFSGANVLTF. The DNA of the CDR3 is TGTGCCAGCAGCTTAGACAGATTCTCTGGGGCCAACGTCCTGACTTTC. The rearrangement joins TRBV7-3 to TRBJ2-6; D is possibly TRBD1 (5 bases). The CDR3 extends over 16 amino acids. V gave up 2 bases and J gave up 0 bases, with 8 bases separating them. Germline-derived CDR1 and CDR2 are SGHTA and FQGTGA.

The CDR3 sequence is CASSRGLQGVDYEQYF. CDR3 nucleotides: TGTGCCAGCAGTCGGGGTCTGCAGGGCGTAGACTACGAGCAGTACTTC. V and J are TRBV5-6 and TRBJ2-7; D may correspond to TRBD1 or TRBD2 (5 bases each). V was cut by 5 bases and J by 3 bases, with 21 bases left in between. The germline CDR1 and CDR2 sequences are SGHDT and YYEEEE. This CDR3 contains 16 residues. Full variable domain (rest looked up from reference TRBV5-6 and TRBJ2-7): DAGVTQSPTHLIKTRGQQVTLRCSPKSGHDTVSWYQQALGQGPQFIFQYYEEEERQRGNFPDRFSGHQFPNYSSELNVNALLLGDSALYLCASSRGLQGVDYEQYFGPGTRLTVT.

As regards this clone: Other DNA sequences in this specimen translate into the identical CDR3. V gene TRBV11-3 combines with J gene TRBJ2-3; 14 bases are shared with TRBD2. The length of the CDR3 is 15 residues. Germline V gives CDR1 SGHNT, CDR2 YENEEA. Trimming took 4 bases from V and 6 from J; bases not matched to a gene: 3. The CDR3, as DNA: TGTGCCAGCAGCTCTGGACTAGCGGGGGGTGATACGCAGTATTTT. Amino acids: CASSSGLAGGDTQYF.

The chain recombines TRBV18 with TRBJ1-4; 8 bases fit TRBD1. The length of the CDR3 is 14 residues. The V gene's germline CDR1 is KGHSH and CDR2 LQKENI. V was clipped by 2 bases and J by 6 bases; unmatched bases: 2. The CDR3 sequence: CASSPNRGYEKLFF. The CDR3 DNA reads TGTGCCAGCTCACCAAACAGGGGGTATGAAAAACTGTTTTTT.

This clone was seen more than once but under ten times. This chain uses TRBV5-6 with TRBJ1-1; no firm D call. Trimming took 4 bases from V and 3 from J, leaving 13 bases between them. Germline loops: CDR1 SGHDT, CDR2 YYEEEE. The CDR3 consists of 14 residues. The CDR3: CASSPLDGDTEAFF. The CDR3, as DNA: TGTGCCAGCAGCCCCCTCGACGGGGACACTGAAGCTTTCTTT.

The chain carries TRBV29-1 and TRBJ2-1, with 9 bases lining up with TRBD2. CDR3 size: 14 residues. J lost 7 bases, V lost 5 bases, and 9 bases had no gene match. Germline V gene lookup returns CDR1 SQVTM and CDR2 ANQGSEA. CDR3 region: CSVSIAGGPNEQFF. DNA for the CDR3: TGCAGCGTTTCTATTGCGGGAGGGCCTAATGAGCAGTTCTTC.

V and J are TRBV11-3 and TRBJ2-7, with D possibly being TRBD1 (5 bases). The germline CDR1 and CDR2 sequences are SGHNT and YENEEA. Trimming left V 5 bases short and J 1 base short, with 12 bases between. The CDR3 extends over 14 amino acids. The CDR3 nucleotides read TGTGCCAGCAGCCCCAGGGTTGATTCCTACGAGCAGTACTTC. Its translation: CASSPRVDSYEQYF.

Only a few counts were recorded for this clone. The chain couples TRBV18 to TRBJ2-5, with 9 bases fitting TRBD1. The CDR3 totals 14 residues. V was pared by 6 bases and J by 4 bases, with 6 bases of the junction left unmatched. Germline V lookup: CDR1 KGHSH, CDR2 LQKENI. The CDR3 here is CASSGQGSPETQYF. The CDR3 coding sequence is TGTGCCAGCTCGGGACAGGGAAGTCCAGAGACCCAGTACTTC. Complete variable domain (other parts from reference TRBV18 and TRBJ2-5): NAGVMQNPRHLVRRRGQEARLRCSPMKGHSHVYWYRQLPEEGLKFMVYLQKENIIDESGMPKERFSAEFPKEGPSILRIQQVVRGDSAAYFCASSGQGSPETQYFGPGTRLLVL.

Of note for this clone: Sequence at one end of the junction differs from germline and may be a read error. The chain has TRBV29-1 and TRBJ2-1, with a tentative D call TRBD2 (6 bases). This CDR3 has 10 residues. Germline-derived CDR1 and CDR2 are SQVTM and ANQGSEA. CDR3 nucleotides: TGCAGCGTTGGGGAGGACCTTGAGGTCTTC. Amino acid sequence: CSVGEDLEVF.

V gene TRBV5-4 combines with J gene TRBJ2-1; tentatively, D is TRBD2 (6 bases). The germline CDR1 and CDR2 sequences are SGHNT and YYREEE (reference sequence). V lost 1 base, J lost 6 bases, and 8 bases lay in between. CDR3 length equals 13 residues. Written as DNA, the CDR3 is TGTGCCAGCAGCTTGCCAGCGGGCAATGAGCAGTTCTTC. Its protein is CASSLPAGNEQFF.

The J gene is TRBJ2-1, the V gene TRBV7-9; TRBD1 agrees at 7 bases. Trimming took 3 bases from V and 5 from J; bases not matched to a gene: 10. This CDR3 has 16 amino acids. The germline gives CDR1 SEHNR, CDR2 FQNEAQ (reference sequence). CDR3 DNA: TGTGCCAGCAGCTTTGTACCGGGACAGAAGAACAATGAGCAGTTCTTC. Protein sequence: CASSFVPGQKNNEQFF.

This clone was seen more than once but under ten times. The V and J genes are TRBV19 and TRBJ2-7; maybe TRBD2 (6 bases). V was cut by 1 base and J by 9 bases, with 19 bases left in between. Per the germline V gene, CDR1 is LNHDA and CDR2 is SQIVND (reference sequence). This CDR3 comprises 15 residues. The CDR3 spells CASSIGVGGSSMQYF. CDR3 DNA: TGTGCCAGTAGTATAGGAGTCGGAGGGTCGTCGATGCAGTACTTC.

CDR3 protein: CSAGDSNYGYTF. CDR3 bases: TGCAGCGCTGGGGACAGCAACTATGGCTACACCTTC. The rearrangement links TRBV29-1 to TRBJ1-2, with 7 nucleotides matching TRBD1. J was trimmed by 2 bases and V by 7 bases; bases with no gene match: 4. CDR1 SQVTM and CDR2 ANQGSEA come from the germline V gene. CDR3 length equals 12 residues.